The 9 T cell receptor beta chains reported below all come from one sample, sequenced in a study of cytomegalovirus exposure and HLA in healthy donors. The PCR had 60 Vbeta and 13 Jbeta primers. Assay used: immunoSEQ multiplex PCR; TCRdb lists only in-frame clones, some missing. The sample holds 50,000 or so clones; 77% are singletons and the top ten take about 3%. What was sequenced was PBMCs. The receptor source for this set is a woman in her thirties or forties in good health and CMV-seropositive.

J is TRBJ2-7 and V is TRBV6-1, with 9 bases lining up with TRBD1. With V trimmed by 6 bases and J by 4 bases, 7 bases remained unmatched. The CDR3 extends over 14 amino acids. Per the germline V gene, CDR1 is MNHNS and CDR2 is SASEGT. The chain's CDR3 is CASSKGGTGYEQYF. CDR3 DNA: TGTGCCAGCAGCAAAGGGGGGACAGGGTACGAGCAGTACTTC.

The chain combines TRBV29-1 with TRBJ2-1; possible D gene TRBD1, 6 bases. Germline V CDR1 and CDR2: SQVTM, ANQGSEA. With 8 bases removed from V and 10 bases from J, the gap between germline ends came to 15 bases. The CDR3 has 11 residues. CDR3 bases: TGCAGCACGGGACCCGGGACAGAGCAGTTCTTC. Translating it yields CSTGPGTEQFF.

Written as DNA, the CDR3 is TGTGCCAGTAGATCCCGCGTGAACACCGGGGAGCTGTTTTTT. Amino acid sequence: CASRSRVNTGELFF. This chain connects TRBV19 to TRBJ2-2, with D hard to call. CDR1 LNHDA and CDR2 SQIVND come from the germline V gene (reference sequence). V dropped 6 bases and J dropped 1 base, with 9 bases sitting between them. This CDR3 contains 14 residues.

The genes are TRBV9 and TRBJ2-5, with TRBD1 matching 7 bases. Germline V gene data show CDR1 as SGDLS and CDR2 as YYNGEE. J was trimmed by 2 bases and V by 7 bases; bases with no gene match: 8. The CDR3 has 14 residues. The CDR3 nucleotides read TGTGCCAGCGGCGCCGGGACAGTACAAGAGACCCAGTACTTC. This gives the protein CASGAGTVQETQYF.

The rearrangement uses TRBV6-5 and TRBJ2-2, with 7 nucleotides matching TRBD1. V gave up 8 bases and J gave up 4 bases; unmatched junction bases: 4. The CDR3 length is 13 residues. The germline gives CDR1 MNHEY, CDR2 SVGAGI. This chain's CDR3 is CASQGVSTGELFF. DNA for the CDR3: TGTGCCAGCCAGGGGGTGAGCACCGGGGAGCTGTTTTTT.

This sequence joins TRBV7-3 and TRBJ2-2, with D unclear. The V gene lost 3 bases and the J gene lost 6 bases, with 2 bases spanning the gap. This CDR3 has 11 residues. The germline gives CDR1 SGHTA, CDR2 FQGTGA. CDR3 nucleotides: TGTGCCAGCAGCTTCGCCGGGGAGCTGTTTTTT. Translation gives CASSFAGELFF. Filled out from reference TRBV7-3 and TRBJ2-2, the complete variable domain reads GAGVSQTPSNKVTEKGKYVELRCDPISGHTALYWYRQSLGQGPEFLIYFQGTGAADDSGLPNDRFFAVRPEGSVSTLKIQRTERGDSAVYLCASSFAGELFFGEGSRLTVL.

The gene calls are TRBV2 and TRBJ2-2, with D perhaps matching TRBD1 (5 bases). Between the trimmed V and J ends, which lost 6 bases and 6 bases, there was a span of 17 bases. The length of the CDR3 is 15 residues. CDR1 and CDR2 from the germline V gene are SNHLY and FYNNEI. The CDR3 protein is CASRVGRVTSGELFF. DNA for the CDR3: TGTGCCAGCAGAGTTGGCAGGGTGACTTCCGGGGAGCTGTTTTTT.

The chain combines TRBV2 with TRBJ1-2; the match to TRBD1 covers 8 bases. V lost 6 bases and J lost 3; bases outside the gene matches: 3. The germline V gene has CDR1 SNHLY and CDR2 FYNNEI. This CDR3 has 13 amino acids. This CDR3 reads CASREQGDYGYTF. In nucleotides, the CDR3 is TGTGCCAGCAGGGAACAGGGGGACTATGGCTACACCTTC.

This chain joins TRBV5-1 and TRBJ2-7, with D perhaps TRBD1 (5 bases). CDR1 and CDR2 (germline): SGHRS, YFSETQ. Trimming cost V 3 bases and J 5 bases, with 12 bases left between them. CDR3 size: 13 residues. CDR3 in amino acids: CASSSPGSNEQYF. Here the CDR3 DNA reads TGCGCCAGCAGCTCCCCAGGGTCCAACGAGCAGTACTTC.